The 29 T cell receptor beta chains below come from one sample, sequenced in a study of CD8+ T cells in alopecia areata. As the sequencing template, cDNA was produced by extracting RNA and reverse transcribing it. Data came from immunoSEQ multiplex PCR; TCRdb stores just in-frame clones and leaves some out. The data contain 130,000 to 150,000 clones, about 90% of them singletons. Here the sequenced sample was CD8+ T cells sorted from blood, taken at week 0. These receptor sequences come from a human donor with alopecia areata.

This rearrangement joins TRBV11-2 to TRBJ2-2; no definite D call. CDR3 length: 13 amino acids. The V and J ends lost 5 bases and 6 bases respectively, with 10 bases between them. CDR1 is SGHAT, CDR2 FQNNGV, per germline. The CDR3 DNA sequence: TGTGCCAGCAGCCCTCCTCTGGCCGGGGAGCTGTTTTTT. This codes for CASSPPLAGELFF.

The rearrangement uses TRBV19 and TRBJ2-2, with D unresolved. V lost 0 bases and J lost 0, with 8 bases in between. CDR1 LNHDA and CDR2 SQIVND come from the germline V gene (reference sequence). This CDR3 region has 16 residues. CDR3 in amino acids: CASSIDLWPNTGELFF. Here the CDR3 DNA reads TGTGCCAGTAGTATAGATCTTTGGCCGAACACCGGGGAGCTGTTTTTT.

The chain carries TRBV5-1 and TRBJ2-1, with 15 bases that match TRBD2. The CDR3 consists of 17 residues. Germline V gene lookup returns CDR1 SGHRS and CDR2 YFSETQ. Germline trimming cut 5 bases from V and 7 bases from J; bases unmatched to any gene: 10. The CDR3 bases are TGCGCCAGCAGTGAGGAACCGGGACTAGCGGGGGGTAATGAGCAGTTCTTC. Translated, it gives CASSEEPGLAGGNEQFF.

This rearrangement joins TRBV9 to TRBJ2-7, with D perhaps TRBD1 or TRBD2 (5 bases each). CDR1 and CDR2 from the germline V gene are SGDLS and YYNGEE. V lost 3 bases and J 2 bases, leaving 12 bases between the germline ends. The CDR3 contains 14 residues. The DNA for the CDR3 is TGTGCCAGCAGCGCCGGGGACGCTGCCTACGAGCAGTACTTC. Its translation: CASSAGDAAYEQYF.

CDR3 DNA: TGCAGCGTTCGGGGGAGGGAGCAGTACTTC. Its protein product is CSVRGREQYF. The rearrangement links TRBV29-1 to TRBJ2-7; a weak D match, TRBD2 (6 bases). Trimming removed 5 bases from V and 7 bases from J, with 9 bases in between. CDR1 is SQVTM, CDR2 ANQGSEA, per germline. The CDR3 has 10 amino acids.

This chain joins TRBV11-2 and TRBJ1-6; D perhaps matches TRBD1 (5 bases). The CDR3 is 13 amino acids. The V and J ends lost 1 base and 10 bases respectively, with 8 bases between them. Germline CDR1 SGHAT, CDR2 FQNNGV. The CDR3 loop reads CASSLVGGSPLHF. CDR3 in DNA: TGTGCCAGCAGCTTAGTGGGGGGATCACCCCTCCACTTT.

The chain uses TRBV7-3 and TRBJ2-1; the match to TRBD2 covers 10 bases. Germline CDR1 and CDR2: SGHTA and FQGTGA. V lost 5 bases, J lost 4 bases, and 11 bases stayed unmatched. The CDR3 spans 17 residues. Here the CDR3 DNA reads TGTGCCAGCAGCGATCCGGGACTAGCGCCACCGTACAATGAGCAGTTCTTC. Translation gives CASSDPGLAPPYNEQFF.

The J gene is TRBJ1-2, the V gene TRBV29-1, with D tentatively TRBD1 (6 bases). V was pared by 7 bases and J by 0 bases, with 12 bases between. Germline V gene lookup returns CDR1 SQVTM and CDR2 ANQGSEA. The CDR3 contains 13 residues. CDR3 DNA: TGCAGCGCAGGGAAGGGGGCTAACTATGGCTACACCTTC. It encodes CSAGKGANYGYTF.

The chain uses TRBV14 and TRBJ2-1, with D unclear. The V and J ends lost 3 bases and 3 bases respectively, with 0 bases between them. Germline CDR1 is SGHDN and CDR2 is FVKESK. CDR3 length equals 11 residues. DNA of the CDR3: TGTGCCAGCAGCCACTACAATGAGCAGTTCTTC. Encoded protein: CASSHYNEQFF.

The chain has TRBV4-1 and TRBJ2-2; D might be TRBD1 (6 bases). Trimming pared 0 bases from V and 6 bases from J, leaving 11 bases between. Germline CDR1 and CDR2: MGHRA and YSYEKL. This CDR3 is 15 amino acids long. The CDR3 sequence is CASSQDEQGAGELFF. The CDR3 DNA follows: TGCGCCAGCAGCCAAGATGAACAGGGAGCCGGGGAGCTGTTTTTT.

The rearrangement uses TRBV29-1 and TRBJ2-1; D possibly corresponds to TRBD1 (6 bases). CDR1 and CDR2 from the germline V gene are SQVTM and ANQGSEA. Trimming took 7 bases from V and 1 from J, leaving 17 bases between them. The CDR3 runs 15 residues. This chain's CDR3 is CSGVLPDRSYNEQFF. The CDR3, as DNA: TGCAGCGGGGTCCTCCCGGACAGATCCTACAATGAGCAGTTCTTC.

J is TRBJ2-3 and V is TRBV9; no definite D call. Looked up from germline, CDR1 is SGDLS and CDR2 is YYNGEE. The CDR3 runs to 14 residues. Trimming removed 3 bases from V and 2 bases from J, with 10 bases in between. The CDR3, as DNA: TGTGCCAGCAGCGGGGCCAGTTACACAGATACGCAGTATTTT. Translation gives CASSGASYTDTQYF.

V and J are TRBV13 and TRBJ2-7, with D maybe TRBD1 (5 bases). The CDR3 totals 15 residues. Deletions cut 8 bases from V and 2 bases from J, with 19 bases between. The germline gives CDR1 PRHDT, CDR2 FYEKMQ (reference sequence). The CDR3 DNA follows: TGTGCCAGCGCATCCACCCCGCAGGGTACCTACGAGCAGTACTTC. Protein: CASASTPQGTYEQYF.

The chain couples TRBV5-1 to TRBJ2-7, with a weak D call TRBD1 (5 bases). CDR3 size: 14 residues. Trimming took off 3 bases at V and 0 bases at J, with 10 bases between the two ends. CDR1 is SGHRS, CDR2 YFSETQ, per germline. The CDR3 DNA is TGCGCCAGCAGCTACACAGGAGTCTCCTACGAGCAGTACTTC. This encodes CASSYTGVSYEQYF. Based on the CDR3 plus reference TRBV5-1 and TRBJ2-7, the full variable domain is KAGVTQTPRYLIKTRGQQVTLSCSPISGHRSVSWYQQTPGQGLQFLFEYFSETQRNKGNFPGRFSGRQFSNSRSEMNVSTLELGDSALYLCASSYTGVSYEQYFGPGTRLTVT.

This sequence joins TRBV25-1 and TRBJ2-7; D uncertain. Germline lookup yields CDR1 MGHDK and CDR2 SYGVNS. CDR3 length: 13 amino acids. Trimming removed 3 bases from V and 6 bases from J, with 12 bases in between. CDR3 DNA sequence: TGTGCCAGCAGTGATGAGTACACTTCCGAGCAGTACTTC. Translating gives CASSDEYTSEQYF.

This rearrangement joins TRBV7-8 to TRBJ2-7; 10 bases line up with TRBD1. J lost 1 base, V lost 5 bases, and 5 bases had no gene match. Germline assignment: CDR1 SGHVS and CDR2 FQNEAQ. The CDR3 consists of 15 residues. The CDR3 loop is CASSPTGQGSYEQYF. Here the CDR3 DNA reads TGTGCCAGCAGCCCCACGGGACAGGGGTCCTACGAGCAGTACTTC. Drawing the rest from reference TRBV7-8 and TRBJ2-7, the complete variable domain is GAGVSQSPRYKVAKRGQDVALRCDPISGHVSLFWYQQALGQGPEFLTYFQNEAQLDKSGLPSDRFFAERPEGSVSTLKIQRTQQEDSAVYLCASSPTGQGSYEQYFGPGTRLTVT.

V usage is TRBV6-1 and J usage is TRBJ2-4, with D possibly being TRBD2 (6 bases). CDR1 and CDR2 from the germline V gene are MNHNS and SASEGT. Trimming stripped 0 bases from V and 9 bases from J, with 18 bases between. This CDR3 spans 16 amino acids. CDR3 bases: TGTGCCAGCAGTGAAGCATTTGAGTGGGGGGAAGGCATTCAGTACTTC. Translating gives CASSEAFEWGEGIQYF.

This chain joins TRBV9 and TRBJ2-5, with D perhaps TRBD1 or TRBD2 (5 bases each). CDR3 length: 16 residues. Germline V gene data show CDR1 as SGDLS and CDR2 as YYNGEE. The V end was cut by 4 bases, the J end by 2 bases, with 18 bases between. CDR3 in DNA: TGTGCCAGCAGCCCCCCCCTGGGGCCGGGGCAAGAGACCCAGTACTTC. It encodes CASSPPLGPGQETQYF.

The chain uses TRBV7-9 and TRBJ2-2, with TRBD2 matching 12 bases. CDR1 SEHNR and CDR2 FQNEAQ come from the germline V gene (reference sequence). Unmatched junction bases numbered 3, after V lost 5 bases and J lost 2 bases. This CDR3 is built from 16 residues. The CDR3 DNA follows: TGTGCCAGCAGCCGGACTAGCGGGGATAACACCGGGGAGCTGTTTTTT. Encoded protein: CASSRTSGDNTGELFF. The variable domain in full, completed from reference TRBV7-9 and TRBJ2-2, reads DTGVSQNPRHKITKRGQNVTFRCDPISEHNRLYWYRQTLGQGPEFLTYFQNEAQLEKSRLLSDRFSAERPKGSFSTLEIQRTEQGDSAMYLCASSRTSGDNTGELFFGEGSRLTVL.

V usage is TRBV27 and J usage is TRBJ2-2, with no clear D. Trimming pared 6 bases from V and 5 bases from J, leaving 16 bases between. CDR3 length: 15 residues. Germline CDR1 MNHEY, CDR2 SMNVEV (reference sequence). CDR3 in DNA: TGTGCCAGCAGCCCGGGTCCTCAGTTAACCGGGGAGCTGTTTTTT. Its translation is CASSPGPQLTGELFF.

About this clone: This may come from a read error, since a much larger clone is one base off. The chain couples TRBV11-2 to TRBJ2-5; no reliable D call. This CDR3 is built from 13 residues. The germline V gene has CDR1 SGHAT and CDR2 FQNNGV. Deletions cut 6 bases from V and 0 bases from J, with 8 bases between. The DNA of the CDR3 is TGTGCCAGCAGTGAGAGGTACCAAGAGACCCAGTACTTC. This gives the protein CASSERYQETQYF.

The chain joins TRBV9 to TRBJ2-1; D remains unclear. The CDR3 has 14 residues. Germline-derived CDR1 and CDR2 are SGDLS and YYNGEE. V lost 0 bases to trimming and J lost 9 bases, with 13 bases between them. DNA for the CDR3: TGTGCCAGCAGCGTAGTGGAAAGCTGGGGTGAGCAGTTCTTC. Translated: CASSVVESWGEQFF.

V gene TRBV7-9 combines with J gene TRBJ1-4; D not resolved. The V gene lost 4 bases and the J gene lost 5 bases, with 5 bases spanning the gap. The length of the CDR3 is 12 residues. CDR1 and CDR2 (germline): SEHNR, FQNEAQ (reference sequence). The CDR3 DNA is TGTGCCAGCAGCTATATGAATGAAAAACTGTTTTTT. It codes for CASSYMNEKLFF. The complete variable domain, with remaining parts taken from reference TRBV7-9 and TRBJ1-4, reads DTGVSQNPRHKITKRGQNVTFRCDPISEHNRLYWYRQTLGQGPEFLTYFQNEAQLEKSRLLSDRFSAERPKGSFSTLEIQRTEQGDSAMYLCASSYMNEKLFFGSGTQLSVL.

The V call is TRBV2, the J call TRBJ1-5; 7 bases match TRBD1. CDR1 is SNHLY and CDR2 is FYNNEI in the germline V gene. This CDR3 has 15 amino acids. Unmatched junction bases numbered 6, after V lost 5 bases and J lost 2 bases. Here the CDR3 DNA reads TGTGCCAGCAGTTTTCCTGGACAGGGCAATCAGCCCCAGCATTTT. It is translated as CASSFPGQGNQPQHF. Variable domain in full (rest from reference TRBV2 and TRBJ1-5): EPEVTQTPSHQVTQMGQEVILRCVPISNHLYFYWYRQILGQKVEFLVSFYNNEISEKSEIFDDQFSVERPDGSNFTLKIRSTKLEDSAMYFCASSFPGQGNQPQHFGDGTRLSIL.

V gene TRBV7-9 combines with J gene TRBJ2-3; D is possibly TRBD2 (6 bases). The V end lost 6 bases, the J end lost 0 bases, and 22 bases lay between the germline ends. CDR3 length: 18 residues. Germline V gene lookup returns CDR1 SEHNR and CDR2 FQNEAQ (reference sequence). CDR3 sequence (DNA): TGTGCCAGCAGATCTCCCGGGACTTCTATTGGGAGCACAGATACGCAGTATTTT. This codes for CASRSPGTSIGSTDTQYF. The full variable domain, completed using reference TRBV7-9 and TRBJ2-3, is DTGVSQNPRHKITKRGQNVTFRCDPISEHNRLYWYRQTLGQGPEFLTYFQNEAQLEKSRLLSDRFSAERPKGSFSTLEIQRTEQGDSAMYLCASRSPGTSIGSTDTQYFGPGTRLTVL.

CDR3 loop: CASSEAGNTEAFF. DNA of the CDR3: TGTGCCAGCAGTGAAGCAGGCAACACTGAAGCTTTCTTT. The chain combines TRBV6-1 with TRBJ1-1; no definite D call. Trimming cost V 0 bases and J 2 bases, with 4 bases left between them. The CDR3 has 13 amino acids. Germline assignment: CDR1 MNHNS and CDR2 SASEGT.

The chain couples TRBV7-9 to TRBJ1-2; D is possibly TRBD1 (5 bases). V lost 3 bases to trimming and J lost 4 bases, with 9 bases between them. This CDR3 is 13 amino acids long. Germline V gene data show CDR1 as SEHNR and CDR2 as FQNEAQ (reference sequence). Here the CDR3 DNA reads TGTGCCAGCAGCTTTCCTGACAGCTATGGCTACACCTTC. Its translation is CASSFPDSYGYTF.

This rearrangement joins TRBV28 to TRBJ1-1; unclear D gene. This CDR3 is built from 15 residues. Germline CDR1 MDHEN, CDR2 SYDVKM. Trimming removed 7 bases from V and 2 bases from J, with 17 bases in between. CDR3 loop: CASTQRTLGNTEAFF. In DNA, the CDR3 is TGTGCCAGCACCCAGAGGACCCTAGGAAACACTGAAGCTTTCTTT.

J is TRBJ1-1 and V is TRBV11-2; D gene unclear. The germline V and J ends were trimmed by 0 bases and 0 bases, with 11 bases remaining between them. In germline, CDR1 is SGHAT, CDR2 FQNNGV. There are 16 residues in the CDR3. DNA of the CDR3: TGTGCCAGCAGCTTAGATGCGTGGGCTATGAACACTGAAGCTTTCTTT. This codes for CASSLDAWAMNTEAFF.